What follows is one T cell receptor (beta chain) and its context. Its antigen remains unknown. V lost 2 bases and J lost 1, with 9 bases in between. The CDR3 extends over 15 amino acids. Germline CDR1 is KGHSH and CDR2 is LQKENI. This sample is part of a study of T cells in Graves' hyperthyroidism and ophthalmopathy. General study results and limits: Peripheral blood also featured most of the thyroid clonotypes expanded above 0.001.

Patients showing uncontrolled infection, other autoimmune disease, pregnancy or lactation were ineligible. From roughly 9.2 ml of fresh peripheral blood, PBMCs were isolated. It was RNA transcripts that yielded the amplified TCR beta CDR3 regions. First-round RT-PCR with HTBI primers amplified the TCR CDR3 region. Using its own MiXCR run on the multiplex PCR reads, TCRdb lists one record per CDR3 protein. The top ten hold around 7% of the sample, which has 500,000 to 750,000 distinct CDR3 sequences, around 14% seen once. This sequence was found in a woman under 30 with Graves' ophthalmopathy. The sample was blood. V and J are TRBV18 and TRBJ2-1; D gene ambiguous. In nucleotides, the CDR3 is TGTGCCAGCTCACCATACAGTGGGTCCTACAATGAGCAGTTCTTC. Translating gives CASSPYSGSYNEQFF.